The next 30 T cell receptor beta chains were all read from a single sample in a study of T cells in Graves' hyperthyroidism and ophthalmopathy. Regions amplified from RNA transcripts were the TCR beta CDR3 regions. TCR CDR3 underwent first-round RT-PCR with the HTBI primer set. TCRdb fed the multiplex PCR reads into MiXCR, producing one record per CDR3 protein. Of a few hundred thousand distinct CDR3 sequences in the sample, 15% to 17% were seen once. Material: blood. These receptors all come from a woman in her 30s with Graves' hyperthyroidism.

Ten or more counts support this clonotype. The rearrangement uses TRBV3-1 and TRBJ2-7; D unresolved. This CDR3 is built from 12 residues. Germline CDR1 LGHDT, CDR2 YNNKEL (reference sequence). V was clipped by 2 bases and J by 7 bases, with 9 bases between them. CDR3 sequence: CASSQSQLEQYF. Here the CDR3 DNA reads TGTGCCAGCAGCCAATCACAGTTGGAGCAGTACTTC.

The rearrangement links TRBV19 to TRBJ1-1; TRBD1 is a possible D gene (5 bases). This CDR3 region has 15 residues. The germline V and J ends were trimmed by 9 bases and 3 bases, with 20 bases remaining between them. The germline V gene has CDR1 LNHDA and CDR2 SQIVND (reference sequence). Written as DNA, the CDR3 is TGTGCCAGGGAGGTACGGGACCGCGCCCACACTGAAGCTTTCTTT. Translation: CAREVRDRAHTEAFF.

This clonotype has ten or more counts. The gene calls are TRBV6-2 or TRBV6-3 and TRBJ2-5; 7 positions agree with TRBD2. V lost 2 bases to trimming and J lost 4 bases; unmatched junction nucleotides: 10. Per the germline V gene, CDR1 is MNHEY and CDR2 is SVGEGT. This CDR3 region has 16 residues. As DNA, the CDR3 is TGTGCCAGCAGTTACCCGACGGGGCGGGAGCTAGAGACCCAGTACTTC. Amino acids: CASSYPTGRELETQYF.

The chain has TRBV20-1 and TRBJ1-4; D perhaps matches TRBD1 (5 bases). The germline CDR1 and CDR2 sequences are DFQATT and SNEGSKA (reference sequence). Trimming pared 0 bases from V and 4 bases from J, leaving 12 bases between. The CDR3 length is 15 residues. Here the CDR3 DNA reads TGCAGTGCTAGAGATTTCGGGGCGGATAATGAAAAACTGTTTTTT. Its translation is CSARDFGADNEKLFF.

The chain couples TRBV7-2 to TRBJ2-7, with D possibly TRBD2 on 6 matching bases. Trimming removed 5 bases at V and 6 bases at J, with 17 bases between. This CDR3 is built from 14 residues. Germline V gene sequence: CDR1 SGHTA, CDR2 FQGNSA. The CDR3 spells CASSTRRRVGEQYF. As DNA, the CDR3 is TGTGCCAGCAGCACCAGACGGAGGGTCGGCGAGCAGTACTTC.

This clonotype was picked up many times. Mismatch with germline at one junction end may stem from a read error. The chain has TRBV5-1 and TRBJ1-1; the D gene is possibly TRBD1 (6 bases). The CDR3 extends over 14 amino acids. CDR1 is SGHRS, CDR2 YFSETQ, per germline. The CDR3 region is CASSPGALNTEAFF. The CDR3 DNA reads TGTGCCAGCTCACCGGGGGCTCTGAACACTGAAGCTTTCTTT.

This clonotype has just a few counts. V gene TRBV5-6 combines with J gene TRBJ2-3, with TRBD2 matching 10 bases. The trim removed 4 bases at V and 1 base at J, leaving 9 bases unmatched. The CDR3 is 17 amino acids. Germline assignment: CDR1 SGHDT and CDR2 YYEEEE. CDR3 bases: TGTGCCAGCAGCACAGCAGCGGGAGGGCCGGGCACAGATACGCAGTATTTT. The encoded protein is CASSTAAGGPGTDTQYF. The variable domain in full, completed from reference TRBV5-6 and TRBJ2-3, reads DAGVTQSPTHLIKTRGQQVTLRCSPKSGHDTVSWYQQALGQGPQFIFQYYEEEERQRGNFPDRFSGHQFPNYSSELNVNALLLGDSALYLCASSTAAGGPGTDTQYFGPGTRLTVL.

The rearrangement uses TRBV15 and TRBJ2-1; a weak D match, TRBD2 (6 bases). This CDR3 is built from 17 residues. With 0 bases removed from V and 5 bases from J, the gap between germline ends came to 17 bases. Germline V CDR1 and CDR2: LNHNV, YYDKDF (reference sequence). CDR3 bases: TGTGCCACCAGCAGAGATTATCTTCGGGAGTTCGACAATGAGCAGTTCTTC. Its protein product is CATSRDYLREFDNEQFF.

This clonotype was seen ten or more times. The chain employs TRBV7-2 and TRBJ2-1; no firm D call. Germline V lookup: CDR1 SGHTA, CDR2 FQGNSA. V shed 6 bases and J shed 6 bases, with 9 bases lying between them. The CDR3 has 12 residues. The CDR3: CASSSPANEQFF. The CDR3 bases are TGTGCCAGCAGTTCACCGGCCAATGAGCAGTTCTTC. The entire variable domain, with the rest obtained from reference TRBV7-2 and TRBJ2-1, is as follows: GAGVSQSPSNKVTEKGKDVELRCDPISGHTALYWYRQSLGQGLEFLIYFQGNSAPDKSGLPSDRFSAERTGGSVSTLTIQRTQQEDSAVYLCASSSPANEQFFGPGTRLTVL.

This clonotype was detected only a few times. One junction end does not reproduce the germline sequence, and a read error may be involved. V usage is TRBV7-2 and J usage is TRBJ1-2; 9 bases are shared with TRBD1. This CDR3 is built from 15 residues. CDR1 and CDR2 (germline): SGHTA, FQGNSA. This CDR3 reads CASSLAVQGAHGYTF. Here the CDR3 DNA reads TGTGCCAGCAGCCTAGCCGTACAGGGGGCTCATGGCTACACCTTC.

This clonotype came up many times. The rearrangement uses TRBV4-1 and TRBJ2-3; D gene ambiguous. The V end was cut by 3 bases, the J end by 6 bases, with 13 bases between. The CDR3 is 14 residues long. Looked up from germline, CDR1 is MGHRA and CDR2 is YSYEKL. The CDR3 is CASSHPRGGDTQYF. In DNA, the CDR3 is TGCGCCAGCAGCCATCCGAGAGGTGGGGATACGCAGTATTTT.

This clonotype was detected ten times or more. A read error may account for a junction end that differs from germline. This chain uses TRBV5-1 with TRBJ1-5; possibly TRBD1 for D (6 bases). CDR3 size: 15 residues. Germline V CDR1 and CDR2: SGHRS, YFSETQ. DNA for the CDR3: TGTGCCAGCAGTTTAAGGGGGGGTAGCAATCAGCCCCAGCATTTT. The encoded protein is CASSLRGGSNQPQHF. The complete variable domain, with remaining parts taken from reference TRBV5-1 and TRBJ1-5, reads KAGVTQTPRYLIKTRGQQVTLSCSPISGHRSVSWYQQTPGQGLQFLFEYFSETQRNKGNFPGRFSGRQFSNSRSEMNVSTLELGDSALYLCASSLRGGSNQPQHFGDGTRLSIL.

This clonotype was counted ten times or more. The chain uses TRBV27 and TRBJ1-2, with 7 bases matching TRBD1. This CDR3 contains 14 residues. After removal of 5 bases from V and 1 base from J, the junction contained 4 bases not matched to a gene. Germline V gives CDR1 MNHEY, CDR2 SMNVEV (reference sequence). CDR3 loop: CASSRQGVNYGYTF. The CDR3 region has the DNA TGTGCCAGCAGTAGGCAGGGGGTTAACTATGGCTACACCTTC.

This clonotype has a single count. V is TRBV2 and J is TRBJ2-1; 12 bases agree with TRBD2. J lost 2 bases, V lost 6 bases, and 8 bases had no gene match. There are 17 residues in the CDR3. Looked up from germline, CDR1 is SNHLY and CDR2 is FYNNEI. In DNA form, the CDR3 reads TGTGCCAGCAGCGAGAAAGGACTAGCGGGGCCCTACAATGAGCAGTTCTTC. Residues: CASSEKGLAGPYNEQFF.

Concerning this clonotype itself: Germline is not matched at one junction end, which may reflect a read error. CDR3 DNA sequence: TGTGCCAGCGCCAGCGGGAACACCAGGGAGCTGTTTTTT. This codes for CASASGNTRELFF. The chain carries TRBV6-1 and TRBJ2-2, with 7 positions matching TRBD2. Germline V gene lookup returns CDR1 MNHNS and CDR2 SASEGT. The CDR3 covers 13 residues.

A remark on this clonotype: With a much larger clone just one base away, this may be a read error. The V call is TRBV28, the J call TRBJ2-3; 10 bases are a match to TRBD1. Germline CDR1 MDHEN, CDR2 SYDVKM. J lost 4 bases, V lost 5 bases, and 12 bases had no gene match. The CDR3 totals 17 residues. This CDR3 reads CASSGTGTGVVADTQYF. CDR3 nucleotide sequence: TGTGCCAGCAGTGGAACCGGGACAGGGGTCGTTGCAGATACGCAGTATTTT. The variable domain in full, with the rest retrieved from reference TRBV28 and TRBJ2-3, is DVKVTQSSRYLVKRTGEKVFLECVQDMDHENMFWYRQDPGLGLRLIYFSYDVKMKEKGDIPEGYSVSREKKERFSLILESASTNQTSMYLCASSGTGTGVVADTQYFGPGTRLTVL.

The chain combines TRBV7-9 with TRBJ1-6, with a tentative D call TRBD1 (6 bases). The CDR3 is 16 amino acids. CDR1 and CDR2 (germline): SEHNR, FQNEAQ (reference sequence). Trimming pared 3 bases from V and 9 bases from J, leaving 18 bases between. Here the CDR3 DNA reads TGTGCCAGCAGCTTCAACAGGGCGCAGGGTGCTTCACCCCTCCACTTT. Translated: CASSFNRAQGASPLHF.

This clonotype showed up many times. The V gene is TRBV7-6, the J gene TRBJ2-1, with 10 bases lining up with TRBD2. The V gene end was trimmed by 2 bases and the J gene end by 8 bases; junction bases not matched to a gene: 6. This CDR3 region has 15 residues. Germline V CDR1 and CDR2: SGHVS, FNYEAQ. The CDR3 nucleotides are TGTGCCAGCAGCTTACTAGCGGGAGTAGGGTATGAGCAGTTCTTC. Translated, it gives CASSLLAGVGYEQFF.

This clonotype was recorded many times. The gene calls are TRBV6-1 and TRBJ2-7; no reliable D call. The germline V gene encodes CDR1 MNHNS and CDR2 SASEGT. The CDR3 covers 12 residues. Trimming left V 2 bases short and J 9 bases short, with 11 bases between. CDR3: CASSEMAPGQYF. For the CDR3, the DNA is TGTGCCAGCAGTGAAATGGCCCCCGGGCAGTACTTC.

The chain recombines TRBV5-1 with TRBJ2-7; TRBD2 is a possible D gene (5 bases). Germline loops: CDR1 SGHRS, CDR2 YFSETQ. This CDR3 is built from 13 residues. Trimming removed 3 bases from V and 4 bases from J, with 11 bases in between. The CDR3: CASSSGMDYEQYF. The CDR3 DNA sequence: TGCGCCAGCAGCTCCGGGATGGATTACGAGCAGTACTTC.

This chain links TRBV4-1 with TRBJ1-2; TRBD1 is a possible D gene (5 bases). The CDR3 sequence is 14 residues long. Trimming took off 1 base at V and 8 bases at J, with 14 bases between the two ends. Germline V gene sequence: CDR1 MGHRA, CDR2 YSYEKL. The CDR3 region has the DNA TGCGCCAGCAGCCAAGGGGATCTGGGGCGAGGCTACACCTTC. It yields the protein CASSQGDLGRGYTF.

This clonotype was counted at least ten times. The gene calls are TRBV20-1 and TRBJ2-5; no clear D. This CDR3 has 12 amino acids. In germline, CDR1 is DFQATT, CDR2 SNEGSKA (reference sequence). Deletions cut 0 bases from V and 5 bases from J, with 7 bases between. The CDR3 sequence: CSARESEETQYF. CDR3 DNA: TGCAGTGCTAGAGAGTCCGAGGAGACCCAGTACTTC.

This clonotype has ten or more counts. The V and J genes are TRBV2 and TRBJ1-1; D unclear. This CDR3 spans 10 amino acids. Trimming cost V 8 bases and J 3 bases, with 4 bases left between them. Germline loops: CDR1 SNHLY, CDR2 FYNNEI. CDR3 protein: CASGYTEAFF. CDR3 DNA sequence: TGTGCCAGCGGGTACACTGAAGCTTTCTTT.

This clonotype came up many times. The rearrangement links TRBV6-1 to TRBJ1-5; TRBD1 aligns across 8 bases. V was pared by 5 bases and J by 4 bases, with 7 bases of the junction left unmatched. The CDR3 contains 15 residues. CDR1 and CDR2 from the germline V gene are MNHNS and SASEGT. The CDR3: CASSPDRGPNQPQHF. CDR3 bases: TGTGCCAGCAGTCCCGACAGGGGCCCAAATCAGCCCCAGCATTTT.

This clonotype was detected ten times or more. The V call is TRBV29-1, the J call TRBJ2-7; D may be TRBD1 (6 bases). V was pared by 4 bases and J by 2 bases, with 12 bases between. The CDR3 extends over 13 amino acids. CDR1 is SQVTM and CDR2 is ANQGSEA in the germline V gene. The CDR3 coding sequence is TGCAGCGTTGCAACAGGGTTAGCCTACGAGCAGTACTTC. As protein: CSVATGLAYEQYF.

This clonotype turned up a few times. This clone may be a read error of a much larger clone one base away. In this CDR3 the conserved last residue, phenylalanine or tryptophan, is missing, so a read error is likely. The chain links TRBV7-2 to TRBJ1-2, with TRBD1 identical over 10 bases. The CDR3 spans 15 residues. Germline V lookup: CDR1 SGHTA, CDR2 FQGNSA. V trimming: 2 bases; J trimming: 4 bases; junction bases outside the gene matches: 4. The CDR3 reads CASSLLGQGTYGYTL. The CDR3 DNA reads as TGTGCCAGCAGCTTATTGGGACAGGGGACCTATGGCTACACCCTC.

Ten or more counts support this clonotype. The rearrangement uses TRBV12-5 and TRBJ2-1; D uncertain. Trimming stripped 7 bases from V and 2 bases from J, with 15 bases between. The CDR3 contains 15 residues. Germline CDR1 and CDR2: LGHNT and FRNRAP. The CDR3 reads CASVQLPSTYNEQFF. The CDR3 DNA is TGTGCTAGTGTTCAACTACCTTCCACCTACAATGAGCAGTTCTTC.

There are a few counts of this clonotype. The gene calls are TRBV7-9 and TRBJ2-1, with no clear D. This CDR3 comprises 15 residues. The V end was cut by 4 bases, the J end by 4 bases, with 14 bases between. Germline-derived CDR1 and CDR2 are SEHNR and FQNEAQ (reference sequence). The CDR3 DNA follows: TGTGCCAGCAGCTCCCGGGCCCACCCGTACAATGAGCAGTTCTTC. This gives the protein CASSSRAHPYNEQFF.

The genes are TRBV29-1 and TRBJ2-1; 8 nucleotides align to TRBD1. Germline V gene lookup returns CDR1 SQVTM and CDR2 ANQGSEA. This CDR3 contains 14 residues. Germline trimming cut 5 bases from V and 1 base from J; bases unmatched to any gene: 4. DNA for the CDR3: TGCAGCGTTAGGGGGGACAGGTCCTACAATGAGCAGTTCTTC. Translation: CSVRGDRSYNEQFF.

This chain joins TRBV19 and TRBJ2-7, with 8 bases identical to TRBD1. The CDR3 spans 14 residues. Germline CDR1 is LNHDA and CDR2 is SQIVND (reference sequence). Trimming cost V 6 bases and J 3 bases; bases outside gene matches: 7. This chain's CDR3 is CASSDRGMGYEQYF. CDR3 nucleotides: TGTGCCAGTAGCGACAGGGGAATGGGCTACGAGCAGTACTTC. The full variable domain, completed using reference TRBV19 and TRBJ2-7, is DGGITQSPKYLFRKEGQNVTLSCEQNLNHDAMYWYRQDPGQGLRLIYYSQIVNDFQKGDIAEGYSVSREKKESFPLTVTSAQKNPTAFYLCASSDRGMGYEQYFGPGTRLTVT.